This TCR beta chain was recorded in a study of cytomegalovirus exposure and HLA in healthy donors. Whole-study results and caveats: The authors judged a highly shared variant cluster likely a sequencing artifact.

J gave up 3 bases and V 5 bases, and 4 bases lay outside the gene matches. The CDR3 runs to 15 residues. From germline, CDR1 is MNHEY and CDR2 SVGAGI. PCR employed 60 Vbeta and 13 Jbeta primers. The protocol was immunoSEQ multiplex PCR, while the TCRdb copy is restricted to in-frame clones and leaves out a portion. The data hold around 120,000 clones, with more than 70% observed a single time. On this clone itself: The antigen remains undetermined.

The receptor comes from a human donor in good health. Sequenced material: PBMCs. The gene calls are TRBV6-5 and TRBJ1-1; 12 positions agree with TRBD1. As DNA, the CDR3 is TGTGCCAGCAGTCCCGGGACAGGGGGCTACACTGAAGCTTTCTTT. Translating gives CASSPGTGGYTEAFF.